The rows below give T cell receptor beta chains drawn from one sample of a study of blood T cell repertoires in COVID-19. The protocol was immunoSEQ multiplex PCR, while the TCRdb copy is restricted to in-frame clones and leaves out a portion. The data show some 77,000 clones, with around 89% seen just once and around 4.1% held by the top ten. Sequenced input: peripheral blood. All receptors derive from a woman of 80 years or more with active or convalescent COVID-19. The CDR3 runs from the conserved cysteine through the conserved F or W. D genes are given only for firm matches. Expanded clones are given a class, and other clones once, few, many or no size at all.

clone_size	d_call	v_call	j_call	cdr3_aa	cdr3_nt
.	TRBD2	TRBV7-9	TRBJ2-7	CASTKRDSYEQYF	TGTGCCAGCACCAAGCGGGATTCCTACGAGCAGTACTTC
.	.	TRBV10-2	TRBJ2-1	CASGELPPGEQFF	TGCGCCAGCGGGGAACTCCCTCCAGGGGAGCAGTTCTTC
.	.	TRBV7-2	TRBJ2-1	CASSYHPVSYNEQFF	TGTGCCAGCAGCTACCACCCGGTTTCCTACAATGAGCAGTTCTTC
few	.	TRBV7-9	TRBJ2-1	CASSLETVRNEQFF	TGTGCCAGCAGCTTAGAGACAGTCCGCAATGAGCAGTTCTTC
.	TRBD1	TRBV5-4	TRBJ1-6	CASSFAGTGVSPLHF	TGTGCCAGCAGCTTTGCCGGGACAGGGGTCTCACCCCTCCACTTT
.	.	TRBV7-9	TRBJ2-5	CASSHETGTETQYF	TGTGCCAGCAGCCACGAGACAGGAACTGAGACCCAGTACTTC
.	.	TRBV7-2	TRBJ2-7	CASRRSSGSYEQYF	TGTGCCAGCAGAAGGTCAAGCGGATCCTACGAGCAGTACTTC
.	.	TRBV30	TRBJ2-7	CAWKVQELEVVYEQYF	TGTGCCTGGAAGGTGCAGGAACTGGAGGTGGTCTACGAGCAGTACTTC
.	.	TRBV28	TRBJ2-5	CASSLGGGWQETQYF	TGTGCCAGCAGTTTGGGGGGAGGTTGGCAAGAGACCCAGTACTTC
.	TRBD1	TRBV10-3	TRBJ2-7	CAISGGTGGYEQYF	TGTGCCATCAGTGGGGGGACAGGGGGATACGAGCAGTACTTC
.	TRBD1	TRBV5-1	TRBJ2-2	CASSQGQFANTGELFF	TGCGCCAGCAGCCAGGGACAGTTCGCGAACACCGGGGAGCTGTTTTTT
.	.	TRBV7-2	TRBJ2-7	CASSLTSTGSYEQYF	TGTGCCAGCAGCTTAACCTCGACAGGCTCCTACGAGCAGTACTTC
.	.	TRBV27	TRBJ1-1	CASSFVTRGLNTEAFF	TGTGCCAGCAGTTTCGTAACTAGGGGGTTGAACACTGAAGCTTTCTTT
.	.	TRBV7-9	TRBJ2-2	CASSPVPNTGELFF	TGTGCCAGCAGTCCGGTCCCGAACACCGGGGAGCTGTTTTTT
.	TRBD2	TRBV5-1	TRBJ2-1	CASSPRAGGPSEQFF	TGCGCCAGCAGCCCACGGGCGGGAGGGCCGAGCGAGCAGTTCTTC
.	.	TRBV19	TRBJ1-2	CASSPPGSGYGYTF	TGTGCCAGTAGTCCCCCGGGAAGCGGGTATGGCTACACCTTC
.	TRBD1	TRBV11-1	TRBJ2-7	CASSILSGQADEQYF	TGTGCCAGCAGCATATTATCGGGACAGGCTGACGAGCAGTACTTC
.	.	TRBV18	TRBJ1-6	CASSPSRDSPLHF	TGTGCCAGCTCACCAAGTCGGGATTCACCCCTCCACTTT
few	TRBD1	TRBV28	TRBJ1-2	CASSSGPTGGYGYTF	TGTGCCAGCAGTTCAGGCCCTACAGGGGGCTATGGCTACACCTTC
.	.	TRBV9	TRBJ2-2	CASSVLGGNTGELFF	TGTGCCAGCAGCGTATTGGGGGGGAACACCGGGGAGCTGTTTTTT
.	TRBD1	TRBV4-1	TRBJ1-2	CASSQDGDRVW	TGCGCCAGCAGCCAAGATGGGGACAGGGTATGG
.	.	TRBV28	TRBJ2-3	CASRPGTFTDTQYF	TGTGCCAGCAGACCGGGGACTTTCACAGATACGCAGTATTTT
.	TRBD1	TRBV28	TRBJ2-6	CASSLSGTGASGANVLTF	TGTGCCAGCAGTTTATCTGGGACAGGAGCCTCTGGGGCCAACGTCCTGACTTTC
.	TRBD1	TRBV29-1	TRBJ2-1	CSIRTGEQFF	TGCAGCATAAGGACAGGCGAGCAGTTCTTC
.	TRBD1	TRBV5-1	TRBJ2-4	CASSFVQGAGIQYF	TGCGCCAGCAGCTTTGTCCAGGGGGCGGGCATTCAGTACTTC